One and the same sample provided the 13 T cell receptor beta chains below, sequenced in a study of cytomegalovirus exposure and HLA in healthy donors. Assay: immunoSEQ multiplex PCR; the TCRdb copy retains only in-frame clones and omits some. The sample lists around 300,000 clones, roughly 86% seen once, with about 0.96% in the top ten. Source material: PBMCs. Receptor source: a man younger than 40 in good health and CMV-seronegative.

There are a few counts of this clone. The chain links TRBV5-1 to TRBJ1-2, with a weak D call TRBD1 (5 bases). The CDR3 is 15 residues long. Germline assignment: CDR1 SGHRS and CDR2 YFSETQ. Trimming removed 0 bases at V and 4 bases at J, with 13 bases between. CDR3 DNA: TGCGCCAGCAGCTTGGCCTCAGGGATCCTCTATGGCTACACCTTC. It specifies CASSLASGILYGYTF.

J is TRBJ1-2 and V is TRBV6-5; TRBD1 is a possible D gene (6 bases). This CDR3 is 13 amino acids long. The V end lost 10 bases, the J end lost 2 bases, and 14 bases lay between the germline ends. CDR1 is MNHEY, CDR2 SVGAGI, per germline. The CDR3 nucleotides are TGTGCCACCAAGACAGGTGCGAACTATGGCTACACCTTC. Translating it yields CATKTGANYGYTF.

The chain couples TRBV7-9 to TRBJ1-5, with TRBD1 matching over 11 bases. V was clipped by 2 bases and J by 0 bases; unmatched bases: 6. The germline gives CDR1 SEHNR, CDR2 FQNEAQ (reference sequence). The CDR3 loop spans 18 amino acids. The CDR3 here is CASSLTPGQGDSNQPQHF. CDR3 DNA sequence: TGTGCCAGCAGCTTAACGCCGGGACAGGGGGATAGCAATCAGCCCCAGCATTTT. Combining the CDR3 with reference TRBV7-9 and TRBJ1-5 gives the whole variable domain DTGVSQNPRHKITKRGQNVTFRCDPISEHNRLYWYRQTLGQGPEFLTYFQNEAQLEKSRLLSDRFSAERPKGSFSTLEIQRTEQGDSAMYLCASSLTPGQGDSNQPQHFGDGTRLSIL.

The rearrangement links TRBV5-1 to TRBJ1-1; D remains unclear. The CDR3 extends over 15 amino acids. Trimming removed 3 bases at V and 2 bases at J, with 14 bases between. CDR1 SGHRS and CDR2 YFSETQ come from the germline V gene. CDR3 coding DNA: TGCGCCAGCAGCTGGGGTCTTCCGGGAAACACTGAAGCTTTCTTT. This codes for CASSWGLPGNTEAFF.

This chain links TRBV7-6 with TRBJ1-6, with 9 nucleotides matching TRBD1. V lost 4 bases, J lost 7 bases, and 5 bases stayed unmatched. Per germline, CDR1 SGHVS and CDR2 FNYEAQ. The CDR3 sequence is 15 residues long. CDR3: CASSSTGTGNSPLHF. The CDR3 DNA is TGTGCCAGCAGCTCGACCGGGACAGGGAATTCACCCCTCCACTTT.

The table lists this clone with a few counts. The chain uses TRBV11-2 and TRBJ2-5; TRBD1 matches at 9 bases. Germline CDR1 is SGHAT and CDR2 is FQNNGV. The V gene end was trimmed by 6 bases and the J gene end by 2 bases; junction bases not matched to a gene: 10. This CDR3 has 16 residues. CDR3 region: CASSMWQGTGQETQYF. In nucleotides, the CDR3 is TGTGCCAGCAGTATGTGGCAGGGGACAGGGCAAGAGACCCAGTACTTC.

V is TRBV10-1 and J is TRBJ2-2; 7 bases agree with TRBD1. Losses at the gene ends were 4 bases for V and 4 bases for J; bases not matched to a gene: 6. Germline CDR1 WNHNN, CDR2 SYGVQD (reference sequence). The CDR3 totals 15 residues. The CDR3: CASSAHPGGTGELFF. As DNA, the CDR3 is TGCGCCAGCAGTGCACACCCAGGGGGCACCGGGGAGCTGTTTTTT.

This chain links TRBV7-9 with TRBJ2-2; the match to TRBD1 covers 11 bases. Germline V lookup: CDR1 SEHNR, CDR2 FQNEAQ (reference sequence). This CDR3 comprises 15 residues. Trimming took 4 bases from V and 8 from J; bases not matched to a gene: 6. CDR3 sequence (DNA): TGTGCCAGCAGCTCTGGACAGGGGGCGGGAGGGGAGCTGTTTTTT. This codes for CASSSGQGAGGELFF. The complete variable domain, with remaining parts taken from reference TRBV7-9 and TRBJ2-2, reads DTGVSQNPRHKITKRGQNVTFRCDPISEHNRLYWYRQTLGQGPEFLTYFQNEAQLEKSRLLSDRFSAERPKGSFSTLEIQRTEQGDSAMYLCASSSGQGAGGELFFGEGSRLTVL.

The rearrangement uses TRBV5-1 and TRBJ2-7; 9 bases agree with TRBD1. V lost 4 bases to trimming and J lost 6 bases; unmatched junction nucleotides: 11. This CDR3 comprises 15 residues. Germline V gene data show CDR1 as SGHRS and CDR2 as YFSETQ. In DNA, the CDR3 is TGCGCCAGCAGCAGACGGGACAGGGAAAGTGGCGAGCAGTACTTC. Its translation is CASSRRDRESGEQYF.

This clone came up a few times. The chain employs TRBV19 and TRBJ2-7; no reliable D call. Germline loops: CDR1 LNHDA, CDR2 SQIVND (reference sequence). The CDR3 length is 14 residues. V gave up 4 bases and J gave up 3 bases, with 13 bases separating them. The CDR3 reads CASSTSGRSYEQYF. CDR3 DNA: TGTGCCAGTAGTACCTCGGGTCGAAGCTACGAGCAGTACTTC.

The V call is TRBV13, the J call TRBJ1-4; TRBD1 agrees at 7 bases. After removal of 4 bases from V and 7 bases from J, the junction contained 6 bases not matched to a gene. CDR3 size: 14 residues. Germline V gene sequence: CDR1 PRHDT, CDR2 FYEKMQ (reference sequence). The CDR3 region is CASSYAPGGEKLFF. DNA for the CDR3: TGTGCCAGCAGCTACGCCCCAGGGGGTGAAAAACTGTTTTTT.

The chain employs TRBV2 and TRBJ1-5; 9 bases match TRBD1. The CDR3 contains 15 residues. Germline assignment: CDR1 SNHLY and CDR2 FYNNEI. The junction had 3 bases not matched to a gene; V was cut back by 1 base and J by 5 bases. CDR3 bases: TGTGCCAGCAGTGAAGGGACAGGGGAGTATCAGCCCCAGCATTTT. Encoded protein: CASSEGTGEYQPQHF.

The chain uses TRBV28 and TRBJ2-6; tentatively, D is TRBD1 (5 bases). Germline CDR1 is MDHEN and CDR2 is SYDVKM. V was trimmed by 6 bases and J by 4 bases, leaving 10 bases between them. The CDR3 spans 14 residues. CDR3 bases: TGTGCCAGCAGGCTAAGGGGCGGGGCCAACGTCCTGACTTTC. Translating it yields CASRLRGGANVLTF. The full variable domain, rest sourced from reference TRBV28 and TRBJ2-6, is DVKVTQSSRYLVKRTGEKVFLECVQDMDHENMFWYRQDPGLGLRLIYFSYDVKMKEKGDIPEGYSVSREKKERFSLILESASTNQTSMYLCASRLRGGANVLTFGAGSRLTVL.